A single sample is the source of the 17 T cell receptor beta chains below, sequenced in a study of T cell repertoires in ileal Crohn's disease. This table comes from immunoSEQ multiplex PCR, and its TCRdb copy is limited to in-frame clones, with some not included. The sample yields roughly 1,900 clones, roughly 90% seen once. Time point here: neoterminal ileum biopsy at postoperative endoscopy, about 6 months after surgery. Sequenced sample: ileal tissue. Receptor source: an adult with Crohn's disease.

V gene TRBV5-6 combines with J gene TRBJ1-4; perhaps TRBD1 as D (6 bases). V was trimmed by 2 bases and J by 6 bases, leaving 20 bases between them. Germline values: CDR1 SGHDT, CDR2 YYEEEE. The CDR3 length is 17 residues. The CDR3 here is CASSFTGSIDEYEKLFF. The CDR3 DNA reads as TGTGCCAGCAGCTTTACAGGGAGTATTGATGAATATGAAAAACTGTTTTTT. Together with reference TRBV5-6 and TRBJ1-4, the CDR3 gives the full variable domain: DAGVTQSPTHLIKTRGQQVTLRCSPKSGHDTVSWYQQALGQGPQFIFQYYEEEERQRGNFPDRFSGHQFPNYSSELNVNALLLGDSALYLCASSFTGSIDEYEKLFFGSGTQLSVL.

The chain is built from TRBV18 and TRBJ1-1; TRBD1 aligns across 7 bases. The germline V gene encodes CDR1 KGHSH and CDR2 LQKENI. The CDR3 runs 15 residues. V shed 3 bases, J shed 1 base, and the junction held 5 bases outside the gene matches. The DNA of the CDR3 is TGTGCCAGCTCACCGGGGACAGCCAAGAACACTGAAGCTTTCTTT. The encoded protein is CASSPGTAKNTEAFF.

The rearrangement joins TRBV7-9 to TRBJ2-3; 11 bases align to TRBD2. J was trimmed by 2 bases and V by 1 base; bases with no gene match: 5. The germline gives CDR1 SEHNR, CDR2 FQNEAQ (reference sequence). This CDR3 contains 17 residues. This chain's CDR3 is CASSLGVAGGLTDTQYF. The DNA of the CDR3 is TGTGCCAGCAGCTTAGGGGTAGCGGGAGGGCTCACAGATACGCAGTATTTT.

The DNA for the CDR3 is TGTGCCAGCCAAGCACAGGGGTCATTGAACACTGAAGCTTTCTTT. Amino acid sequence: CASQAQGSLNTEAFF. The chain is built from TRBV7-9 and TRBJ1-1; 7 nucleotides align to TRBD1. This CDR3 has 15 residues. V gave up 8 bases and J gave up 0 bases; unmatched junction bases: 9. Germline V gives CDR1 SEHNR, CDR2 FQNEAQ (reference sequence).

The V call is TRBV5-4, the J call TRBJ2-1; 8 bases are shared with TRBD2. This CDR3 spans 16 amino acids. J was trimmed by 2 bases and V by 0 bases; bases with no gene match: 4. Per the germline V gene, CDR1 is SGHNT and CDR2 is YYREEE (reference sequence). The chain's CDR3 is CASSLAGAGAYNEQFF. In DNA form, the CDR3 reads TGTGCCAGCAGCTTGGCCGGAGCGGGAGCCTACAATGAGCAGTTCTTC.

This clone occurred a few times. This chain links TRBV19 with TRBJ2-2; 9 bases match TRBD1. Germline assignment: CDR1 LNHDA and CDR2 SQIVND (reference sequence). This CDR3 has 16 residues. Unmatched junction bases numbered 7, after V lost 3 bases and J lost 5 bases. The CDR3 DNA follows: TGTGCCAGTAGTATTATGGGACAGGGTCAAACCGGGGAGCTGTTTTTT. It yields the protein CASSIMGQGQTGELFF.

The chain recombines TRBV5-1 with TRBJ2-5, with TRBD2 as a possible D gene (5 bases). CDR3 length: 14 amino acids. The V end lost 4 bases, the J end lost 7 bases, and 17 bases lay between the germline ends. Germline assignment: CDR1 SGHRS and CDR2 YFSETQ. DNA of the CDR3: TGCGCCAGCAGCCCCCCGGGTTCTGCGGGGACCCAGTACTTC. This encodes CASSPPGSAGTQYF.

The rearrangement links TRBV28 to TRBJ2-5, with 9 bases aligning to TRBD1. Germline V CDR1 and CDR2: MDHEN, SYDVKM. The junction had 10 bases not matched to a gene; V was cut back by 6 bases and J by 5 bases. This CDR3 spans 15 amino acids. The CDR3 sequence is CASRGGTGFGETQYF. CDR3 nucleotide sequence: TGTGCCAGCAGGGGAGGGACAGGGTTCGGGGAGACCCAGTACTTC.

V is TRBV7-9 and J is TRBJ1-1; weak D call: TRBD1 (5 bases). Trimming cost V 7 bases and J 1 base, with 7 bases left between them. The CDR3 is 12 residues long. The germline gives CDR1 SEHNR, CDR2 FQNEAQ (reference sequence). The CDR3 DNA follows: TGTGCCAGCACGGGGGGGAACACTGAAGCTTTCTTT. This encodes CASTGGNTEAFF.

The rearrangement links TRBV2 to TRBJ2-1; D call uncertain. V shed 2 bases and J shed 12 bases, with 14 bases lying between them. Looked up from germline, CDR1 is SNHLY and CDR2 is FYNNEI. This CDR3 has 13 amino acids. The CDR3 nucleotides are TGTGCCAGCAGTGAATCGGTACCACTCTCGCAGTTCTTC. Its translation: CASSESVPLSQFF.

This clone occurred a few times. This chain connects TRBV25-1 to TRBJ1-5; D remains unclear. The CDR3 has 14 amino acids. Germline CDR1 MGHDK, CDR2 SYGVNS. V was pared by 3 bases and J by 5 bases, with 11 bases between. CDR3 DNA sequence: TGTGCCAGCAGTGAGTCGAGGAGGGATCAGCCCCAGCATTTT. It is translated as CASSESRRDQPQHF.

The chain uses TRBV28 and TRBJ2-3; 7 bases are shared with TRBD2. Germline CDR1 reads MDHEN; CDR2 reads SYDVKM. Losses at the gene ends were 1 base for V and 0 bases for J; bases not matched to a gene: 4. This CDR3 spans 16 amino acids. In nucleotides, the CDR3 is TGTGCCAGCAGTTTATACGCTAGCGGAAGCACAGATACGCAGTATTTT. Amino acids: CASSLYASGSTDTQYF.

This chain links TRBV19 with TRBJ2-1; maybe TRBD2 (5 bases). V was cut by 5 bases and J by 4 bases, with 12 bases left in between. The CDR3 sequence is 14 residues long. Germline V gene sequence: CDR1 LNHDA, CDR2 SQIVND (reference sequence). The DNA for the CDR3 is TGTGCCAGTAGTCCCCCTCGGGGTTACAATGAGCAGTTCTTC. Protein: CASSPPRGYNEQFF. The full variable domain, with the rest looked up from reference TRBV19 and TRBJ2-1, is DGGITQSPKYLFRKEGQNVTLSCEQNLNHDAMYWYRQDPGQGLRLIYYSQIVNDFQKGDIAEGYSVSREKKESFPLTVTSAQKNPTAFYLCASSPPRGYNEQFFGPGTRLTVL.

J is TRBJ2-1 and V is TRBV7-2; no reliable D call. Germline CDR1 SGHTA, CDR2 FQGNSA. Trimming pared 1 base from V and 10 bases from J, leaving 14 bases between. The CDR3 is 14 amino acids. The CDR3 DNA follows: TGTGCCAGCAGCTTAGTCTCCCGGTTCTCGGAGCAGTTCTTC. Amino acids: CASSLVSRFSEQFF.

The V and J genes are TRBV7-9 and TRBJ1-1; 7 bases line up with TRBD1. V lost 3 bases, J lost 0 bases, and 4 bases stayed unmatched. Germline assignment: CDR1 SEHNR and CDR2 FQNEAQ (reference sequence). This CDR3 is built from 15 residues. This CDR3 reads CASSLGQWMNTEAFF. The CDR3, as DNA: TGTGCCAGCAGCTTGGGACAGTGGATGAACACTGAAGCTTTCTTT. The variable domain in full, completed from reference TRBV7-9 and TRBJ1-1, reads DTGVSQNPRHKITKRGQNVTFRCDPISEHNRLYWYRQTLGQGPEFLTYFQNEAQLEKSRLLSDRFSAERPKGSFSTLEIQRTEQGDSAMYLCASSLGQWMNTEAFFGQGTRLTVV.

The chain joins TRBV9 to TRBJ1-1; no definite D call. The CDR3 totals 13 residues. Trimming stripped 3 bases from V and 2 bases from J, with 8 bases between. The germline V gene encodes CDR1 SGDLS and CDR2 YYNGEE. The CDR3 sequence: CASSGAGNTEAFF. The DNA for the CDR3 is TGTGCCAGCAGCGGGGCTGGCAACACTGAAGCTTTCTTT.

V usage is TRBV19 and J usage is TRBJ2-3; 8 bases agree with TRBD2. Germline V gene lookup returns CDR1 LNHDA and CDR2 SQIVND (reference sequence). The CDR3 length is 15 residues. V lost 4 bases, J lost 1 base, and 4 bases stayed unmatched. The CDR3 spells CASSNPREGTDTQYF. CDR3 coding DNA: TGTGCCAGTAGTAACCCGCGGGAGGGCACAGATACGCAGTATTTT.